These T cell receptor beta chains were read from a single sample in a study of CD8 T cells in ankylosing spondylitis. Each CDR3 protein gets one entry after TCRdb re-called the 5' RACE reads with MiXCR. The sample contains about 170,000 distinct CDR3 sequences, about 18% of which appear only once. The specimen was blood, either unsorted or a sorted T cell fraction (not recorded which). The receptor set was obtained from a male donor with ankylosing spondylitis or in good health (not recorded which). Each CDR3 is given with its conserved first and last residue. D genes are given only for firm matches. Expanded clones get a size class; other rows say once, few or many, or leave the size out.

CDR3aa,CDR3nt,j_gene,abundance,d_gene,v_gene
CASSSTGVETQYF,TGTGCCAGCAGCTCGACAGGGGTGGAGACCCAGTACTTC,TRBJ2-5,many,TRBD1,TRBV6-6
CASSSGEGQGGYTF,TGTGCCAGCAGCTCCGGGGAGGGGCAGGGGGGCTACACCTTC,TRBJ1-2,once,NA,TRBV7-2
CSVDTANTGELFF,TGCAGCGTTGATACAGCAAACACCGGGGAGCTGTTTTTT,TRBJ2-2,many,NA,TRBV29-1
CASSLGPGLALSTDTQYF,TGCGCCAGCAGCTTGGGACCGGGACTAGCGTTAAGCACAGATACGCAGTATTTT,TRBJ2-3,NA,TRBD2,TRBV5-1
CAWSSRGVNTEAFF,TGTGCCTGGAGTTCGCGGGGGGTGAACACTGAAGCTTTCTTT,TRBJ1-1,many,NA,TRBV30
CASRPGLAGADEQFF,TGTGCCAGCAGACCGGGACTAGCGGGCGCGGATGAGCAGTTCTTC,TRBJ2-1,few,TRBD2,TRBV7-2
CASSLRLAWEDTQYF,TGTGCCAGCAGCTTGAGACTAGCGTGGGAAGATACGCAGTATTTT,TRBJ2-3,many,TRBD2,TRBV7-2
CASSELGGRPLDTQYF,TGTGCCAGCAGTGAATTAGGCGGGAGGCCACTAGATACGCAGTATTTT,TRBJ2-3,few,TRBD2,TRBV6-1
CASSLFGEYSYEQYF,TGTGCCAGCAGCTTATTCGGGGAGTACTCCTACGAGCAGTACTTC,TRBJ2-7,NA,NA,TRBV7-9
CASSAGPGANVLTF,TGTGCCAGCAGTGCGGGCCCCGGGGCCAACGTCCTGACTTTC,TRBJ2-6,few,NA,TRBV6-1
CASSQAPSDSGVKGTGELFF,TGCGCCAGCAGCCAAGCTCCTTCAGACAGCGGGGTCAAGGGAACCGGGGAGCTGTTTTTT,TRBJ2-2,NA,TRBD2,TRBV4-1
CASSLQGHHGYTF,TGTGCCAGCAGCCTACAGGGTCACCATGGCTACACCTTC,TRBJ1-2,many,NA,TRBV12-3/TRBV12-4
CASSRRGQASLPNEKLFF,TGCGCCAGCTCGAGGAGGGGACAGGCGTCTCTCCCTAATGAAAAACTGTTTTTT,TRBJ1-4,few,TRBD1,TRBV5-1
CSARWDRGRETQYF,TGCAGTGCTAGATGGGACAGGGGGCGAGAGACCCAGTACTTC,TRBJ2-5,few,TRBD1,TRBV20-1
CAWRDQIGMNTEAFF,TGTGCCTGGAGAGACCAGATTGGGATGAACACTGAAGCTTTCTTT,TRBJ1-1,NA,NA,TRBV30
CATSDHTGGNQPQHF,TGTGCCACCAGTGATCACACAGGGGGGAATCAGCCCCAGCATTTT,TRBJ1-5,many,TRBD1,TRBV24-1
CAGGQSDEQFF,TGTGCCGGGGGACAGTCCGATGAGCAGTTCTTC,TRBJ2-1,few,TRBD1,TRBV30
CASSAGGISNQPQHF,TGTGCCAGCAGCGCAGGGGGGATAAGCAATCAGCCCCAGCATTTT,TRBJ1-5,NA,TRBD1,TRBV28
CASGTSGAADTQYF,TGTGCTAGTGGTACATCGGGGGCCGCAGATACGCAGTATTTT,TRBJ2-3,NA,NA,TRBV12-5
CSARWRQRTGELFF,TGCAGTGCTAGGTGGCGACAGAGAACCGGGGAGCTGTTTTTT,TRBJ2-2,many,NA,TRBV20-1